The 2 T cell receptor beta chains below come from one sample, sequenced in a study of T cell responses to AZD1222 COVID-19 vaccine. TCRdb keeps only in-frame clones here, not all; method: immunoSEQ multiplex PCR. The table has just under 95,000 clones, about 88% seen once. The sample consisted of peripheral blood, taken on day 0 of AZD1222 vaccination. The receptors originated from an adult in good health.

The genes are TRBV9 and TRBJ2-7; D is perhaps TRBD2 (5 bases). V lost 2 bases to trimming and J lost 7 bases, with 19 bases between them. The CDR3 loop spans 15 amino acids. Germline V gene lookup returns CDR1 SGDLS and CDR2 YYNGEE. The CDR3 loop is CASSVNPDWLEEQYF. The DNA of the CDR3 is TGTGCCAGCAGCGTCAATCCGGACTGGCTAGAAGAGCAGTACTTC. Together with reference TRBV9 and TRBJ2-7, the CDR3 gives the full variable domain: DSGVTQTPKHLITATGQRVTLRCSPRSGDLSVYWYQQSLDQGLQFLIQYYNGEERAKGNILERFSAQQFPDLHSELNLSSLELGDSALYFCASSVNPDWLEEQYFGPGTRLTVT.

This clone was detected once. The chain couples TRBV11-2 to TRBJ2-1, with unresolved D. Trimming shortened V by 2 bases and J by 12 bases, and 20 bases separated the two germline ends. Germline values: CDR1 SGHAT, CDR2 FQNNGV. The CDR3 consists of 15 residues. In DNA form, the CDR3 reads TGTGCCAGCAGCTTATTCGGCGGCGACCTACGTGGGCAGTTCTTC. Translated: CASSLFGGDLRGQFF.